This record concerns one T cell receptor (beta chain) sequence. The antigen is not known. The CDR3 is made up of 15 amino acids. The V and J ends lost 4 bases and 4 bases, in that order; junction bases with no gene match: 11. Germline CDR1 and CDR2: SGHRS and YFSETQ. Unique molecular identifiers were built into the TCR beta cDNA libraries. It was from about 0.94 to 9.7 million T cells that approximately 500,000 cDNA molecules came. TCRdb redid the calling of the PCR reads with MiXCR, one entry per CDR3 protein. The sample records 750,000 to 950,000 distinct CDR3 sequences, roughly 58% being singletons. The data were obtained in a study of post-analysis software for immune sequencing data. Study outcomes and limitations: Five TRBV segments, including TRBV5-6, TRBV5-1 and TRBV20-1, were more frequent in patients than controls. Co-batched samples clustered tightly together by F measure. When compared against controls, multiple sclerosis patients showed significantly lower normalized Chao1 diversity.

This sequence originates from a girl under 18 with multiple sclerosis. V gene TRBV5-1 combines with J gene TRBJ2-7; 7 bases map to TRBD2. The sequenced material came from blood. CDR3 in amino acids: CASSPWGGGSYEQYF. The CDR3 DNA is TGCGCCAGCAGCCCCTGGGGCGGGGGTTCATACGAGCAGTACTTC.